A single sample gave rise to the 5 T cell receptor beta chains below, sequenced in a study of blood T cells in healthy people across ages. The second PCR ran about 6 to 12 cycles with a sample-barcoded 5' primer and J-beta primers. TCRdb ran MiXCR on the 5' RACE reads and lists one entry per CDR3 protein. This repertoire shows hundreds of thousands of distinct CDR3 sequences, about 28% found once; its top ten account for approximately 14%. Sequencing was carried out using blood. The origin of the receptors is a woman of 80 years or more in good health.

In its sample, this clonotype was seen once. No DNA is shown, since the ends of the CDR3 on it are uncertain; the CDR3 is the one TCRdb lists. The chain employs TRBV9 and TRBJ2-6; the table names TRBD2, a call not compared with the DNA. The CDR3 has 15 amino acids, counting both end residues. CDR1 SGDLS and CDR2 YYNGEE come from the germline V gene. The CDR3: CASSGWGDGANVRTF.

This clonotype was counted ten times or more. The rearrangement joins TRBV20-1 to TRBJ1-5; D is possibly TRBD1 (5 bases). Germline CDR1 is DFQATT and CDR2 is SNEGSKA (reference sequence). The CDR3 extends over 16 amino acids. Trimming removed 3 bases at V and 0 bases at J, with 15 bases between. In nucleotides, the CDR3 is TGCAGTGCTAGGCCAACAGGATTCAATAGCAATCAGCCCCAGCATTTT. This codes for CSARPTGFNSNQPQHF.

This clonotype was recorded at least ten times. The gene calls are TRBV7-3 and TRBJ2-5, with 7 positions matching TRBD2. The CDR3 consists of 16 residues. Looked up from germline, CDR1 is SGHTA and CDR2 is FQGTGA. Trimming cost V 0 bases and J 2 bases; bases outside gene matches: 6. The DNA for the CDR3 is TGTGCCAGCAGCTTAACGGGACTACCGGTTCAAGAGACCCAGTACTTC. It is translated as CASSLTGLPVQETQYF.

The chain joins TRBV18 to TRBJ2-7, with D maybe TRBD1 (6 bases). CDR1 is KGHSH and CDR2 is LQKENI in the germline V gene. Deletions cut 2 bases from V and 2 bases from J, with 22 bases between. This CDR3 has 18 amino acids. DNA for the CDR3: TGTGCCAGCTCACCATGGTCACTTGGACAGCTAAACGCCTACGAGCAGTACTTC. This gives the protein CASSPWSLGQLNAYEQYF.

The J gene is TRBJ1-4, the V gene TRBV7-2; 12 bases map to TRBD1. Germline V gene data show CDR1 as SGHTA and CDR2 as FQGNSA. After removal of 3 bases from V and 8 bases from J, the junction contained 10 bases not matched to a gene. This CDR3 contains 17 residues. CDR3 DNA: TGTGCCAGCAGCTTCAAGGGGACAGGGGGCGCGATGGAAAAACTGTTTTTT. Translating gives CASSFKGTGGAMEKLFF.